Here is one T cell receptor beta chain with its context. Its antigen is not known. The data were obtained in a study of cytomegalovirus exposure and HLA in healthy donors. CDR3 size: 14 residues. The germline V gene has CDR1 GTSNPN and CDR2 SVGIG (reference sequence). The V end lost 0 bases, the J end lost 1 base, and 9 bases lay between the germline ends. Vbeta (60) and Jbeta (13) primers were used in the PCR. TCRdb's table, derived via immunoSEQ multiplex PCR, lists solely in-frame clones and lacks some. The sample carries 95,000 to 150,000 clones, 80% recorded once. At collection, donors were nominally healthy, but unrecorded immune exposures were probable. General observations from the study: Accurate HLA-A and HLA-B prediction from TCR beta sequences was reported for most subjects. Some V segments (TRBV6-2 and TRBV6-3 among them) were excluded as indistinguishable.

The TCR originated in a man aged 25 to 40 in good health and CMV-seropositive. The rearrangement joins TRBV30 to TRBJ1-1; unclear D gene. What was sequenced was PBMCs. The DNA of the CDR3 is TGTGCCTGGAGTGTACTGAACGGGAACACTGAAGCTTTCTTT. Residues: CAWSVLNGNTEAFF.